These 13 T cell receptor beta chains share one sample of origin, sequenced in a study of technical replicates of blood from a few donors. TCRdb keeps only in-frame clones here, not all; method: immunoSEQ multiplex PCR. The sample contains tens of thousands of clones, roughly 94% of which appear only once. The sequenced material came from T cells isolated from PBMCs. These receptors originate from a human donor in good health.

This CDR3 is CASSPLGQSYEQYF. DNA of the CDR3: TGTGCCAGCAGCCCCCTGGGACAGTCCTACGAGCAGTACTTC. J is TRBJ2-7 and V is TRBV9; TRBD1 matches 7 bases. The V segment lost 4 bases and the J segment 1 base; nucleotides outside the gene matches: 5. The CDR3 has 14 residues. The germline CDR1 and CDR2 sequences are SGDLS and YYNGEE.

This clone showed up just once. The V gene is TRBV27, the J gene TRBJ2-7, with 10 bases lining up with TRBD1. The germline V gene encodes CDR1 MNHEY and CDR2 SMNVEV (reference sequence). The CDR3 spans 12 residues. V lost 9 bases and J lost 3; bases outside the gene matches: 2. Here the CDR3 reads CASWTGGYEQYF. In nucleotides, the CDR3 is TGTGCCAGTTGGACAGGGGGCTACGAGCAGTACTTC.

This chain joins TRBV5-8 and TRBJ1-1, with 8 bases matching TRBD1. Germline V lookup: CDR1 SGHTS, CDR2 YDEGEE. V was pared by 4 bases and J by 5 bases, with 7 bases of the junction left unmatched. CDR3 length: 14 amino acids. The CDR3 reads CASSLGQGGTEAFF. CDR3 in DNA: TGTGCCAGCAGCCTAGGACAGGGAGGAACTGAAGCTTTCTTT. Looking up the rest from reference TRBV5-8 and TRBJ1-1 gives the full variable domain: EAGVTQSPTHLIKTRGQQATLRCSPISGHTSVYWYQQALGLGLQFLLWYDEGEERNRGNFPPRFSGRQFPNYSSELNVNALELEDSALYLCASSLGQGGTEAFFGQGTRLTVV.

The chain combines TRBV9 with TRBJ2-1; 8 bases match TRBD1. After removal of 3 bases from V and 8 bases from J, the junction contained 10 bases not matched to a gene. This CDR3 has 15 residues. CDR1 and CDR2 (germline): SGDLS, YYNGEE. The CDR3: CASSAPGGPLDEQFF. The CDR3 DNA is TGTGCCAGCAGCGCGCCAGGGGGCCCCCTTGATGAGCAGTTCTTC.

The chain has TRBV27 and TRBJ2-5; 7 bases align to TRBD1. The CDR3 is 11 residues long. CDR1 is MNHEY, CDR2 SMNVEV, per germline (reference sequence). The ends lost 8 bases at V and 5 bases at J; junction bases unmatched: 2. The CDR3 region is CASGTVETQYF. The CDR3 nucleotides are TGTGCCAGCGGGACAGTCGAGACCCAGTACTTC.

The V and J genes are TRBV7-2 and TRBJ2-2; possible D gene TRBD1, 5 bases. The CDR3 is made up of 13 amino acids. Germline CDR1 reads SGHTA; CDR2 reads FQGNSA. Trimming pared 10 bases from V and 0 bases from J, leaving 9 bases between. Here the CDR3 DNA reads TGTGCCATCGACAGTACGAACACCGGGGAGCTGTTTTTT. Its protein is CAIDSTNTGELFF.

The chain joins TRBV4-3 to TRBJ2-7; weak D call: TRBD1 (6 bases). The CDR3 spans 14 residues. Germline V lookup: CDR1 LGHNA, CDR2 YSLEER. V lost 3 bases, J lost 6 bases, and 15 bases lay in between. The CDR3 DNA reads as TGCGCCAGCAGCCAGACAGTGACAGGCAGCGAGCAGTACTTC. Protein product: CASSQTVTGSEQYF.

The rearrangement uses TRBV2 and TRBJ2-1, with 10 bases fitting TRBD2. Trimming at V came to 5 bases and at J to 4 bases, leaving 5 bases not matched to a gene. Germline V CDR1 and CDR2: SNHLY, FYNNEI. This CDR3 comprises 15 residues. The DNA of the CDR3 is TGTGCCAGCAGTATGCTAGCGGGAGTTTACAATGAGCAGTTCTTC. Its translation is CASSMLAGVYNEQFF.

The count of this clone is one. The chain couples TRBV5-6 to TRBJ2-7; TRBD1 aligns across 9 bases. The CDR3 loop spans 14 amino acids. With 0 bases clipped from V and 2 bases from J, the junction kept 0 bases outside the gene matches. Per germline, CDR1 SGHDT and CDR2 YYEEEE. This CDR3 reads CASSLGTGAYEQYF. The CDR3 nucleotides are TGTGCCAGCAGCTTGGGGACAGGGGCCTACGAGCAGTACTTC.

The chain recombines TRBV29-1 with TRBJ1-1; 8 bases match TRBD1. This CDR3 comprises 12 residues. The ends lost 4 bases at V and 3 bases at J; junction bases unmatched: 1. Germline V CDR1 and CDR2: SQVTM, ANQGSEA. CDR3 sequence: CSVVQGDTEAFF. The CDR3 DNA reads TGCAGCGTTGTACAGGGGGACACTGAAGCTTTCTTT.

The rearrangement links TRBV6-1 to TRBJ2-7; maybe TRBD2 (6 bases). The CDR3 is 16 amino acids. V shed 3 bases and J shed 1 base, with 16 bases lying between them. From germline, CDR1 is MNHNS and CDR2 SASEGT. CDR3 amino acids: CASSDRLAGPSYEQYF. The CDR3 DNA is TGTGCCAGCAGTGATAGGTTGGCGGGACCGTCCTACGAGCAGTACTTC.

The chain employs TRBV9 and TRBJ1-1; 7 bases match TRBD1. The CDR3 is made up of 16 amino acids. With 3 bases clipped from V and 2 bases from J, the junction kept 10 bases outside the gene matches. Germline values: CDR1 SGDLS, CDR2 YYNGEE. CDR3 bases: TGTGCCAGCAGCGCACGCCGGGACAGTCTTAACACTGAAGCTTTCTTT. Protein product: CASSARRDSLNTEAFF.

The gene calls are TRBV2 and TRBJ1-5; D is unclear. CDR1 and CDR2 from the germline V gene are SNHLY and FYNNEI. Trimming took off 3 bases at V and 1 base at J, with 13 bases between the two ends. The CDR3 is 16 amino acids. The DNA for the CDR3 is TGTGCCAGCAGTGATTGGGCCACTAGGAGCAATCAGCCCCAGCATTTT. Encoded protein: CASSDWATRSNQPQHF.